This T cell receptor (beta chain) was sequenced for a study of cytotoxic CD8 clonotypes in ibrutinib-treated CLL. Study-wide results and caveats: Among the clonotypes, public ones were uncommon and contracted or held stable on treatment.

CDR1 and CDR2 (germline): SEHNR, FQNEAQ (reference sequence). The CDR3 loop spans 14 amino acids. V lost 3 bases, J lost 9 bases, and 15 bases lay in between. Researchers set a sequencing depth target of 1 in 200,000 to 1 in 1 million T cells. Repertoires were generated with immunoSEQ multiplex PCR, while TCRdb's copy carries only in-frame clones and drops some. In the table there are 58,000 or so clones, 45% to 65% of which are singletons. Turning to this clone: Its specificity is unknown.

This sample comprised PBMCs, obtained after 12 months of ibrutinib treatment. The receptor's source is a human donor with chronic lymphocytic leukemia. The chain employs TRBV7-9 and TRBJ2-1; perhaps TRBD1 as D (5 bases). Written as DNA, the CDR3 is TGTGCCAGCAGCTTTTGGACGGACAATCGTGAGCAGTTCTTC. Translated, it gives CASSFWTDNREQFF.